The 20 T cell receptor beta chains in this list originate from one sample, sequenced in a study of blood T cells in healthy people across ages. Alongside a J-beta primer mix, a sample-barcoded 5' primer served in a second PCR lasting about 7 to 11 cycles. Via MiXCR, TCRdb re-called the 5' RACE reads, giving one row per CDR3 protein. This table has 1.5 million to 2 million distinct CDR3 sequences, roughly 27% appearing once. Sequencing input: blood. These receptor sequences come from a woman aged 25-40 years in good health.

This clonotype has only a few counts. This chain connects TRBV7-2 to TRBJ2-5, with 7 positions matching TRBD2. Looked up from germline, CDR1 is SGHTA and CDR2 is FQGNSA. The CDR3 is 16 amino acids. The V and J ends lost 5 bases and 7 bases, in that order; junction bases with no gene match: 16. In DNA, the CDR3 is TGTGCCAGCAGCCTCGGACTAGTTGGGACCAAAGGGACCCAGTACTTC. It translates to CASSLGLVGTKGTQYF. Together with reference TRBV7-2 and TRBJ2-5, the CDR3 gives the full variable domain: GAGVSQSPSNKVTEKGKDVELRCDPISGHTALYWYRQSLGQGLEFLIYFQGNSAPDKSGLPSDRFSAERTGGSVSTLTIQRTQQEDSAVYLCASSLGLVGTKGTQYFGPGTRLLVL.

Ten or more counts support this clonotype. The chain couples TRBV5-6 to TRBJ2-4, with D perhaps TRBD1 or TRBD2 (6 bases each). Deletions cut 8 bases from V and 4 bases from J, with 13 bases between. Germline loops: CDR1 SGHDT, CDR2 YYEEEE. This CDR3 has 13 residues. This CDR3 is CASSRRGKNIQYF. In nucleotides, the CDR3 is TGTGCCAGTAGCCGGAGGGGGAAAAACATTCAGTACTTC.

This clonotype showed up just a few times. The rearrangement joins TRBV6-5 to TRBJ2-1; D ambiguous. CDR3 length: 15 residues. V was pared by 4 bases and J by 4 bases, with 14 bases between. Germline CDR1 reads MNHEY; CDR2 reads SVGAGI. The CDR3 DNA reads TGTGCCAGCAGTTGGGGTAAAATACAATACAATGAGCAGTTCTTC. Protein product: CASSWGKIQYNEQFF.

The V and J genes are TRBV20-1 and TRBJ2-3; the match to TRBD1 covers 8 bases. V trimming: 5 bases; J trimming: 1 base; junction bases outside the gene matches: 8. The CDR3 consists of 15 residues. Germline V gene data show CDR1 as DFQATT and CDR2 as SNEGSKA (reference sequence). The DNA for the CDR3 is TGCAGTGCTTTGACAGGGGATGAGGGCACAGATACGCAGTATTTT. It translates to CSALTGDEGTDTQYF.

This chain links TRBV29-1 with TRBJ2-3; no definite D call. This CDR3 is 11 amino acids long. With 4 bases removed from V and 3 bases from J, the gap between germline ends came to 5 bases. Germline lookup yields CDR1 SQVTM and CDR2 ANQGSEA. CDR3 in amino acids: CSVAQTDTQYF. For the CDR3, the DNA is TGCAGCGTTGCCCAGACAGATACGCAGTATTTT.

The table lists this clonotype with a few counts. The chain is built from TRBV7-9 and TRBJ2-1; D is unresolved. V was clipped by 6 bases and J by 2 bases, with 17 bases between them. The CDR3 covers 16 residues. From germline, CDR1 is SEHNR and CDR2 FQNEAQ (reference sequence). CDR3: CASSSGPVTPYNEQFF. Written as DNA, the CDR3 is TGTGCCAGCAGTTCCGGACCAGTTACACCCTACAATGAGCAGTTCTTC.

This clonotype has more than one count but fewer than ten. CDR3 amino acids: CSARDRGQGSTGELFF. In DNA, the CDR3 is TGCAGTGCTAGAGATCGTGGCCAGGGGAGCACCGGGGAGCTGTTTTTT. This chain connects TRBV20-1 to TRBJ2-2; D is perhaps TRBD1 (6 bases). Germline V gives CDR1 DFQATT, CDR2 SNEGSKA (reference sequence). The CDR3 runs to 16 residues. Between the trimmed V and J ends, which lost 0 bases and 4 bases, there was a span of 15 bases.

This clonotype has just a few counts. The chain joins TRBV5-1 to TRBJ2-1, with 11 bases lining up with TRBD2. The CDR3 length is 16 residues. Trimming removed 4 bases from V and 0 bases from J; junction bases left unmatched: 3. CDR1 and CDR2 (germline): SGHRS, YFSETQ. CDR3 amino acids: CASSHTSGGSYNEQFF. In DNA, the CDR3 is TGCGCCAGCAGCCATACTAGCGGGGGCTCCTACAATGAGCAGTTCTTC.

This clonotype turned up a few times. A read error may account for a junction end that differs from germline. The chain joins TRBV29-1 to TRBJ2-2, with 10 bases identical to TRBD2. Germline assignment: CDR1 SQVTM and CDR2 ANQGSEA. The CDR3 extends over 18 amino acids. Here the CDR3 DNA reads TGCAGGGTTGAAGATTTCAGGTCGGCTAGCGGGAGTCGGGGGGAGCTGTTTTTT. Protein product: CRVEDFRSASGSRGELFF.

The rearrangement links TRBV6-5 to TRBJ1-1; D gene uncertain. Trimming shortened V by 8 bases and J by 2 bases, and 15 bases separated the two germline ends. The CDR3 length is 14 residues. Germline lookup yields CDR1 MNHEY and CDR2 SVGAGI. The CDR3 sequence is CASGGQRRNTEAFF. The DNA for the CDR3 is TGTGCCAGCGGTGGGCAGCGCCGAAACACTGAAGCTTTCTTT.

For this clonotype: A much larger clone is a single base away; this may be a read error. CDR3 DNA: TGTGCCATCAGTGAGGAATCTGGGACCCAGTACTTC. As protein: CAISEESGTQYF. V and J are TRBV10-3 and TRBJ2-5; no reliable D call. Trimming left V 2 bases short and J 7 bases short, with 8 bases between. From germline, CDR1 is ENHRY and CDR2 SYGVKD. The CDR3 is 12 amino acids.

The chain's CDR3 is CASSQDRGGRPAHEQYF. For the CDR3, the DNA is TGTGCCAGCAGCCAAGATCGAGGCGGGAGGCCCGCCCACGAGCAGTACTTC. The chain joins TRBV14 to TRBJ2-4; 8 nucleotides line up with TRBD2. The DNA end lines up better with TRBJ2-7; the J call may be wrong. The CDR3 runs 17 residues. Germline V gene sequence: CDR1 SGHDN, CDR2 FVKESK.

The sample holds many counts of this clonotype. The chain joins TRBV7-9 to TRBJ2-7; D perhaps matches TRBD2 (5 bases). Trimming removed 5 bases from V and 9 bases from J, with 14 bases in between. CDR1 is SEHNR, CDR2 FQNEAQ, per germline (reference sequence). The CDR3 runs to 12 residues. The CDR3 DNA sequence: TGTGCCAGCAGCCCCCCCCGCGGAGGGCAGTACTTC. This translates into CASSPPRGGQYF.

The CDR3 sequence: CARYFQNSTDTQYF. In DNA form, the CDR3 reads TGTGCCAGGTACTTCCAGAATAGCACAGATACGCAGTATTTT. V gene TRBV9 combines with J gene TRBJ2-3; D uncertain. This CDR3 has 14 residues. The germline gives CDR1 SGDLS, CDR2 YYNGEE. The V gene lost 8 bases and the J gene lost 0 bases, with 13 bases spanning the gap.

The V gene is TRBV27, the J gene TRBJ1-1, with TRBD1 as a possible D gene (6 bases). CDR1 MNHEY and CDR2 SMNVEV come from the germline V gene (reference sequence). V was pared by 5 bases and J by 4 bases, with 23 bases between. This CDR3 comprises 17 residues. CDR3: CASSRGAAGLKGTEAFF. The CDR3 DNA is TGTGCCAGCAGTCGGGGGGCGGCAGGGCTAAAGGGCACTGAAGCTTTCTTT.

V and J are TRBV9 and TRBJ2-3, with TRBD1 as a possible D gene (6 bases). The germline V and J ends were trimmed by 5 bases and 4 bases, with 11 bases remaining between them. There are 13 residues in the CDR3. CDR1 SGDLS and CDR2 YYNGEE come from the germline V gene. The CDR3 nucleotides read TGTGCCAGCAGTATAGCAGGGGCAGATACGCAGTATTTT. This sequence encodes CASSIAGADTQYF.

CDR3 DNA: TGTGCCAGCAGCTTCTGGACAGGCGCCACTAGCACAGATACGCAGTATTTT. The encoded protein is CASSFWTGATSTDTQYF. The chain has TRBV5-6 and TRBJ2-3, with TRBD1 identical over 7 bases. This CDR3 has 17 residues. The germline gives CDR1 SGHDT, CDR2 YYEEEE. V dropped 2 bases and J dropped 0; count of bases not matched to a gene: 9.

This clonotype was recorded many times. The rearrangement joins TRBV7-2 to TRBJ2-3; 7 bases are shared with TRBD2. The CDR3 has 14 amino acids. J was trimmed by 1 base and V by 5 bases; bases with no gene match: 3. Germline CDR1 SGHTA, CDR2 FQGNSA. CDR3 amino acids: CASSPREGTDTQYF. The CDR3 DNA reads TGTGCCAGCAGCCCCCGGGAGGGCACAGATACGCAGTATTTT.

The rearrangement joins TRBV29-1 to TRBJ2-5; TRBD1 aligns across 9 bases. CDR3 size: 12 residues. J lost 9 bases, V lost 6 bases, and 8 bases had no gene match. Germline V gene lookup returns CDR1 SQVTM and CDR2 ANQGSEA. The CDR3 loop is CSVGTGKEAQYF. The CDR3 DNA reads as TGCAGCGTGGGGACAGGGAAGGAGGCCCAGTACTTC.

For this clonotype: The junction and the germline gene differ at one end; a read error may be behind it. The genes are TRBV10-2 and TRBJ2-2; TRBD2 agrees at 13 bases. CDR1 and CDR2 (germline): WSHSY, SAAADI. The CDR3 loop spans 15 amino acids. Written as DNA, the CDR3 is TGCGCCGGCAGGGGACTAGCGGGGCCCACCGGGGAGCTGTTTTTT. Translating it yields CAGRGLAGPTGELFF.